The TCR beta chain under discussion was sequenced for a study of tumor-infiltrating lymphocytes in primary liver carcinoma. Study background: Sample yields of productive TCRbeta reads, ranging from roughly 3.65 to 8 million, were similar across tissue types.

In this sample, this clonotype turned up a few times. A much more abundant neighbour one base away suggests this may be a read error. The conserved final phenylalanine or tryptophan is absent from the CDR3, which likely points to a read error. Co-extraction yielded RNA and DNA from around 18-30 mg of unsorted bulk tissue. For each tumor, five separate regions were sampled. The authors made TCR beta cDNA from 400 to 600 ng total RNA with a constant-region primer. Each TCR beta library was derived from three nested multiplex PCR rounds that employed slightly modified ARM-PCR. TCRdb used MiXCR to reprocess the multiplex PCR reads, holding one entry per CDR3 protein. The sample holds approximately 100,000 distinct CDR3 sequences, approximately 70% seen once. The sequence came from a woman in her sixties with primary liver carcinoma and hepatitis B virus infection. What was sequenced was liver tumor tissue from sampling region 2. Stated subset: tumor region T2, inferior pole.

The CDR3 reads CASSEWPGVDTGELFS. The CDR3 bases are TGTGCCAGCAGTGAATGGCCTGGTGTTGACACCGGGGAGCTGTTTTCT. V usage is TRBV6-1 and J usage is TRBJ2-2; no clear D gene. CDR3 size: 16 residues. Germline V gene lookup returns CDR1 MNHNS and CDR2 SASEGT. V gave up 2 bases and J gave up 3 bases, with 13 bases separating them.